This T cell receptor (beta chain) is drawn from a study of CD8 T cells in Susac syndrome. The germline V and J ends were trimmed by 8 bases and 3 bases, with 22 bases remaining between them. This CDR3 is 15 amino acids long. Per the germline V gene, CDR1 is DFQATT and CDR2 is SNEGSKA (reference sequence). Reverse transcription of about 0.45 to 1 ug RNA was performed with random hexamers. TCRdb passed the immunoSEQ multiplex PCR reads through MiXCR, listing each CDR3 protein once. Seen here are around 45,000 distinct CDR3 sequences, 92% observed once, and the top ten hold around 0.38%. The CD8+ and CD4+ T cells were isolated magnetically using a negative isolation approach, whereas the TEMRA cells were enriched by FACS.

The clonotype originates from a human donor in good health. This chain links TRBV20-1 with TRBJ1-1; D gene uncertain. Source material: CD8+ T cells from PBMCs. This CDR3 is CSTKHVSATDTEAFF. CDR3 nucleotide sequence: TGCAGTACTAAGCACGTGTCGGCAACCGACACTGAAGCTTTCTTT.